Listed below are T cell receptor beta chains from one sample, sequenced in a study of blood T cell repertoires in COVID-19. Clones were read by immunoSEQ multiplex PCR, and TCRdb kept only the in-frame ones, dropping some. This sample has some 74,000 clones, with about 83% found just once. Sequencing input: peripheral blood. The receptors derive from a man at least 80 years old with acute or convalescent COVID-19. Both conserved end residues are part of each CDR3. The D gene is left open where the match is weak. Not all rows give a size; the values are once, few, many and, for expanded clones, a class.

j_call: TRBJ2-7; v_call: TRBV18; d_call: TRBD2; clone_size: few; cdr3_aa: CASSPARAGVFNEQYF; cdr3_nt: TGTGCCAGCTCACCAGCGAGAGCGGGAGTATTCAACGAGCAGTACTTC
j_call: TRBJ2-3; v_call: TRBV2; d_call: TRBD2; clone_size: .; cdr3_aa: CASSDPSGSGDTQYF; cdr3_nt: TGTGCCAGCAGTGATCCTAGCGGGAGTGGAGATACGCAGTATTTT
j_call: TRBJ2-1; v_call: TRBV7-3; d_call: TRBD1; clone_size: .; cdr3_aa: CASSPRGQVTYNEQFF; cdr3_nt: TGTGCCAGCAGCCCCCGGGGACAGGTAACCTACAATGAGCAGTTCTTC
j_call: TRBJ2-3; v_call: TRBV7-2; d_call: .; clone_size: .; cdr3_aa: CASSLNPGSTDTQYF; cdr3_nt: TGTGCCAGCAGCTTAAATCCAGGTAGTACAGATACGCAGTATTTT
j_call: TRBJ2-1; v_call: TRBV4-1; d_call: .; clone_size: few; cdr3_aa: CASSPDQPGQEQFF; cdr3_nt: TGCGCCAGCAGCCCTGACCAGCCCGGACAGGAGCAGTTCTTC
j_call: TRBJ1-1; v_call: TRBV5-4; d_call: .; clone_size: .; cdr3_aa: CASSLDSGIAEAFF; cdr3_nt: TGTGCCAGCAGCTTGGATTCAGGGATTGCTGAAGCTTTCTTT
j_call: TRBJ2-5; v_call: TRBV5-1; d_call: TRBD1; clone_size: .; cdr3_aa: CASSLGQGLVETQYF; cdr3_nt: TGCGCCAGCAGCTTGGGACAGGGGTTGGTAGAGACCCAGTACTTC
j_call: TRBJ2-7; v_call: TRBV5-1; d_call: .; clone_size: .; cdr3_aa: CASSLWQSTYEQYF; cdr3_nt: TGCGCCAGCAGCTTGTGGCAGTCCACCTACGAGCAGTACTTC
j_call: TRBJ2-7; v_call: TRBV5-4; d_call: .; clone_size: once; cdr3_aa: CASSLGGRYEQYF; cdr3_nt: TGTGCCAGCAGCTTGGGAGGGAGATACGAGCAGTACTTC
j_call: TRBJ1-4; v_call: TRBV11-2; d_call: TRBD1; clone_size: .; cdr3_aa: CASSLRGQGARRANEKLFF; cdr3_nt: TGTGCCAGCAGCTTACGAGGACAGGGGGCAAGGCGTGCTAATGAAAAACTGTTTTTT
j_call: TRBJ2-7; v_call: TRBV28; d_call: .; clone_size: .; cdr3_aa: CASSFKLARHYEQYF; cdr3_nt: TGTGCCAGCAGTTTTAAACTAGCCCGACACTACGAGCAGTACTTC
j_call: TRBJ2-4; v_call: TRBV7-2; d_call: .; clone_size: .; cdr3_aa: CASSLGGDSYIQYF; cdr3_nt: TGTGCCAGCAGCTTAGGGGGCGACTCCTACATTCAGTACTTC
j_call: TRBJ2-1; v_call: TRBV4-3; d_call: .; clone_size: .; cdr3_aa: CASSQDEIGEQFF; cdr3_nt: TGCGCCAGCAGCCAAGACGAAATCGGTGAGCAGTTCTTC
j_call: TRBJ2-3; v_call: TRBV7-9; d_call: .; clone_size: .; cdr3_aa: CASSLGAGDTQYF; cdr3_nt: TGTGCCAGCAGCTTAGGCGCCGGAGATACGCAGTATTTT
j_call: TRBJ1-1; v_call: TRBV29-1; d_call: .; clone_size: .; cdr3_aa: CSVEDRRQNTEAFF; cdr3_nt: TGCAGCGTTGAAGATCGAAGACAGAACACTGAAGCTTTCTTT
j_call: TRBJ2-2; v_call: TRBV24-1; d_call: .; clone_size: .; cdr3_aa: CATSRGIGELFF; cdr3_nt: TGTGCCACCAGTAGGGGAATCGGGGAGCTGTTTTTT
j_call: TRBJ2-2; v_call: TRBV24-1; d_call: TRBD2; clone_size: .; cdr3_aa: CATRPTSGNTGELFF; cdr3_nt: TGTGCCACCAGACCGACTAGCGGTAACACCGGGGAGCTGTTTTTT
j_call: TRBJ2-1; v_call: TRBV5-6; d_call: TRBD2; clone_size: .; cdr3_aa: CASSLGTGGIEQFF; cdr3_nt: TGTGCCAGCAGCTTGGGGACGGGGGGTATTGAGCAGTTCTTC
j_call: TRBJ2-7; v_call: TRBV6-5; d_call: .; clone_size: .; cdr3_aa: CASSSQGYEQYF; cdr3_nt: TGTGCCAGCAGCTCACAGGGCTACGAGCAGTACTTC
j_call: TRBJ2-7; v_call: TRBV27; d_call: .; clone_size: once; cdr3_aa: CASSPQGNSYEQYF; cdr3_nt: TGTGCCAGCAGCCCGCAGGGTAATAGCTACGAGCAGTACTTC
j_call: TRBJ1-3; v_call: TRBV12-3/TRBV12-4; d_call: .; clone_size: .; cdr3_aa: CASSQRTVIYF; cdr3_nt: TGTGCCAGCAGCCAACGGACAGTAATATATTTT
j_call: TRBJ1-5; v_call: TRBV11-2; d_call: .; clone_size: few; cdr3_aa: CASSLSSRVNQPQHF; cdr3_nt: TGTGCCAGCAGCTTAAGTTCCAGGGTGAATCAGCCCCAGCATTTT
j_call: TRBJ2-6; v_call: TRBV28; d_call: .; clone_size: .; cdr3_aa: CASSSPSSGANVLTF; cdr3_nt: TGTGCCAGCAGTTCCCCGAGCTCTGGGGCCAACGTCCTGACTTTC
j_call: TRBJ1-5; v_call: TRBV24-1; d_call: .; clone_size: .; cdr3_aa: CATSTTGTSNQPQHF; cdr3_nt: TGTGCCACCAGCACTACAGGTACGAGCAATCAGCCCCAGCATTTT
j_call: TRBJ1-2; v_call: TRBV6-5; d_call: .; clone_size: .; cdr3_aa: CASSPLVQSSYGYTF; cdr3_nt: TGTGCCAGCAGTCCTCTCGTACAGTCCTCCTATGGCTACACCTTC
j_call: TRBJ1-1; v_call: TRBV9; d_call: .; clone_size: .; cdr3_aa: CASSPSPIGSTEAFF; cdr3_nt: TGTGCCAGCAGCCCAAGCCCGATCGGTAGCACTGAAGCTTTCTTT
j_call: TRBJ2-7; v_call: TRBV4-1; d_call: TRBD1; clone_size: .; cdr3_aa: CASSQAGQGSYEQYF; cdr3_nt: TGCGCCAGCAGCCAGGCGGGACAGGGTTCCTACGAGCAGTACTTC
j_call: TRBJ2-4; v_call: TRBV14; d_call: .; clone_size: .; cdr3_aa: CASSQDGGSWDIQYF; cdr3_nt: TGTGCCAGCAGCCAAGATGGCGGCAGTTGGGACATTCAGTACTTC
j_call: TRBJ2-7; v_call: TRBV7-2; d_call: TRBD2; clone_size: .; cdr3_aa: CASSLAAGLFYEQYF; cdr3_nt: TGTGCCAGCAGCTTAGCTGCGGGACTATTCTACGAGCAGTACTTC
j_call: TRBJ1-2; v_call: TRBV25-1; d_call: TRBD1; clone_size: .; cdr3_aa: CASSEYGRGQGVNYGYTF; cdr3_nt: TGTGCCAGCAGTGAATATGGACGGGGACAGGGGGTAAACTATGGCTACACCTTC
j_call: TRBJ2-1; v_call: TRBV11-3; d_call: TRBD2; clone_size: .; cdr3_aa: CASSSNSGRGNEQFF; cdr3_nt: TGTGCCAGCAGCTCTAATAGCGGGAGGGGCAATGAGCAGTTCTTC
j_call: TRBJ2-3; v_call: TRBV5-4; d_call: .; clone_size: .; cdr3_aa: CASSLGDTLTDTQYF; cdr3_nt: TGTGCCAGCAGCTTGGGGGACACCCTCACAGATACGCAGTATTTT
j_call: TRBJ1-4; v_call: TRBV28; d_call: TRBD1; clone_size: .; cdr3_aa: CASSPPRTGGTEKLFF; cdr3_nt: TGTGCCAGCAGTCCGCCGAGGACAGGGGGTACTGAAAAACTGTTTTTT
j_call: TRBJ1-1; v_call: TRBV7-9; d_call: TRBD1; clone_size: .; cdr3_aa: CASSLTLTGENTEAFF; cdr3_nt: TGTGCCAGCAGCCTTACCCTGACAGGGGAGAACACTGAAGCTTTCTTT
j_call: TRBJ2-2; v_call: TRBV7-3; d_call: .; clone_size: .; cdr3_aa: CASSFLAGELFF; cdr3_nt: TGTGCCAGCAGCTTCCTAGCCGGGGAGCTGTTTTTT
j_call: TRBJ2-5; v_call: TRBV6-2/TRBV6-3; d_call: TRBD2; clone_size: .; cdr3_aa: CASSYGGSGGEETQYF; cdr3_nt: TGTGCCAGCAGTTACGGGGGTAGCGGGGGTGAAGAGACCCAGTACTTC
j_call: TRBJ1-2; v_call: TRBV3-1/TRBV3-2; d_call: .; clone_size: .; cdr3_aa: CASSQVEGASSYGYTF; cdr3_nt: TGTGCCAGCAGCCAAGTAGAAGGAGCCTCTAGCTATGGCTACACCTTC
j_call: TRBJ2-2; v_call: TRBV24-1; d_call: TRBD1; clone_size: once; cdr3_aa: CATRSGTGADTGELFF; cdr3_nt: TGTGCCACCAGAAGTGGGACAGGGGCTGACACCGGGGAGCTGTTTTTT
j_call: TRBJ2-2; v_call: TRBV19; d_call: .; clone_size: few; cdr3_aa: CASSIRARNTGELFF; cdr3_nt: TGTGCCAGTAGTATCCGAGCGAGGAACACCGGGGAGCTGTTTTTT
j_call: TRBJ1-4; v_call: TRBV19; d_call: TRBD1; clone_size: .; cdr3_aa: CASSARDRGFSNEKLFF; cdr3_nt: TGTGCCAGTAGTGCCAGGGACAGGGGATTTTCTAATGAAAAACTGTTTTTT
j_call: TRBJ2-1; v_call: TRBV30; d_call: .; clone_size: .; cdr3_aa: CAWSVRWGTRNEQFF; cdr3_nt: TGTGCCTGGAGTGTACGTTGGGGGACAAGAAATGAGCAGTTCTTC
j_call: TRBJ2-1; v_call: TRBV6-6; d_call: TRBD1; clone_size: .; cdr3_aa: CASSYRRDRDHEQFF; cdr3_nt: TGTGCCAGCAGTTACCGACGGGACAGGGACCATGAGCAGTTCTTC
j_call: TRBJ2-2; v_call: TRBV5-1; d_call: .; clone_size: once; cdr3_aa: CASSLVWQTGGELFF; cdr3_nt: TGCGCCAGCAGCTTGGTCTGGCAGACGGGCGGGGAGCTGTTTTTT
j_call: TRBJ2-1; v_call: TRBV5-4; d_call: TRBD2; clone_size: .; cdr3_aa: CASSPPEASGDNEQFF; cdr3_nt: TGTGCCAGCAGCCCACCTGAAGCGAGCGGGGACAATGAGCAGTTCTTC
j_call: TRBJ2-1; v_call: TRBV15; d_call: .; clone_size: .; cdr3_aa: CATSRDREGISYNEQFF; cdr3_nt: TGTGCCACCAGCAGAGATCGTGAGGGTATCTCCTACAATGAGCAGTTCTTC
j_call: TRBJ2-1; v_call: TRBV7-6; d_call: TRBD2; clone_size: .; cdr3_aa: CASSQLPLTSGSFNEQFF; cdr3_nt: TGTGCCAGCAGCCAATTGCCCCTTACTAGCGGGAGCTTCAATGAGCAGTTCTTC
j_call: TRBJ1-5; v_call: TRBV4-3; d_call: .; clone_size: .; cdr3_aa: CASSHSPSQPQHF; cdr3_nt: TGCGCCAGCAGCCACTCCCCGAGTCAGCCCCAGCATTTT
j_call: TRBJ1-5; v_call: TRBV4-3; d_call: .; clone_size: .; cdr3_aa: CASGPVRNQPQHF; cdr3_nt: TGCGCCAGTGGGCCCGTTCGGAATCAGCCCCAGCATTTT
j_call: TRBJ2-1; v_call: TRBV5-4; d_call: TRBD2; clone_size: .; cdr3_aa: CASSFRSDGLAGYNEQFF; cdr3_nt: TGTGCCAGCAGCTTTAGGTCGGATGGGCTAGCGGGATACAATGAGCAGTTCTTC
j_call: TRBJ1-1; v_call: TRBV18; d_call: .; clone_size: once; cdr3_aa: CASSPPAGFRTEAFF; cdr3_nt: TGTGCCAGCTCACCACCGGCAGGCTTTAGGACTGAAGCTTTCTTT
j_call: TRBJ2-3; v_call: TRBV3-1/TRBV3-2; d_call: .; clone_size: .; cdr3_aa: CASSQIAGTDTQYF; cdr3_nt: TGTGCCAGCAGCCAAATAGCGGGCACAGATACGCAGTATTTT
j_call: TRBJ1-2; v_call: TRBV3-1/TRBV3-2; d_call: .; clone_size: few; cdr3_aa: CASSQDSGLYGYTF; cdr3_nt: TGTGCCAGCAGCCAAGATTCAGGTCTCTATGGCTACACCTTC
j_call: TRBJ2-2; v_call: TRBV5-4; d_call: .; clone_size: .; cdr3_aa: CASSLNAGSNTGELFF; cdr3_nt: TGTGCCAGCAGCTTGAACGCGGGGTCGAACACCGGGGAGCTGTTTTTT
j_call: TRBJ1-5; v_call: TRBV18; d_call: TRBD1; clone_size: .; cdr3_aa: CASTTGGSQPQHF; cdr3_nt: TGTGCCAGCACGACAGGGGGCAGTCAGCCCCAGCATTTT
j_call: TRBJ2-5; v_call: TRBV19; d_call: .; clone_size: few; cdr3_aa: CASSGPGEETQYF; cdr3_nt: TGTGCCAGTAGTGGACCCGGGGAAGAGACCCAGTACTTC
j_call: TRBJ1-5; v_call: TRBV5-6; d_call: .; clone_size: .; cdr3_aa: CASSRTGSNQPQHF; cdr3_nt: TGTGCCAGCAGCCGTACAGGGTCCAATCAGCCCCAGCATTTT
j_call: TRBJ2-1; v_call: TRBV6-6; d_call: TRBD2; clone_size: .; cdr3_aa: CASSPPGLNEQFF; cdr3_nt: TGTGCCAGCAGCCCCCCGGGACTAAATGAGCAGTTCTTC
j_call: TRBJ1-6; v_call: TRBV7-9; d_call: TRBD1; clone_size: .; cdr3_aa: CASSWGQGESSYNSPLHF; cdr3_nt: TGTGCCAGCAGCTGGGGACAGGGTGAGAGCTCCTATAATTCACCCCTCCACTTT
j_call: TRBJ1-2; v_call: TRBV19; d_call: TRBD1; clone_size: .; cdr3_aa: CASYHRGANYGYTF; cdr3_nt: TGTGCCAGTTACCACAGGGGAGCTAACTATGGCTACACCTTC
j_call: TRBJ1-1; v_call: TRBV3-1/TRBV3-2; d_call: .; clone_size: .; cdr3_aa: CASSRTGTPNEAFF; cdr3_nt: TGTGCCAGCAGCCGTACCGGGACACCGAATGAAGCTTTCTTT